The TCR beta chain under discussion was sequenced for a study of T cells in Graves' hyperthyroidism and ophthalmopathy. Trimming left V 0 bases short and J 2 bases short, with 10 bases between. CDR3 length: 14 amino acids. Germline V gene data show CDR1 as DFQATT and CDR2 as SNEGSKA (reference sequence). RNA transcripts gave rise to amplified TCR beta CDR3 regions. The HTBI primer set drove a first-round RT-PCR of the TCR CDR3. MiXCR, run by TCRdb on the multiplex PCR reads, gives a single entry per CDR3 protein. The sample has hundreds of thousands of distinct CDR3 sequences, 15% to 20% seen once. This sequence was found in a woman in her 30s with Graves' hyperthyroidism. This chain joins TRBV20-1 and TRBJ1-2, with D hard to call. Sequencing was carried out using blood. The CDR3 loop reads CSARDYAQNYGYTF. DNA for the CDR3: TGCAGTGCTAGAGATTATGCGCAGAACTATGGCTACACCTTC.